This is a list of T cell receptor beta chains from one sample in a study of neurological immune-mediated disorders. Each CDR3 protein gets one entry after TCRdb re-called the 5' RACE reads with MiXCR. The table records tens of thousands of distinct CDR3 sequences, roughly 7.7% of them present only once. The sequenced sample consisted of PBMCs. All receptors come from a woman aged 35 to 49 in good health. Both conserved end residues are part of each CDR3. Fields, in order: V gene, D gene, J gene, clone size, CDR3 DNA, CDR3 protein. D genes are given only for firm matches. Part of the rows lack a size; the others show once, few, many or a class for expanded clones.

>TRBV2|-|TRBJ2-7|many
TGTGCCAGCACTGGTCGCTCCTACGAGCAGTACTTC
CASTGRSYEQYF
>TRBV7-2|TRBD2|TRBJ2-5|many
TGTGCCAGCAGCGTTACTAGCGGGATCACCGGAGGGCAAGAGACCCAGTACTTC
CASSVTSGITGGQETQYF
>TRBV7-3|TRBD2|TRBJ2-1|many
TGTGCCAGCAGCTTCGGGGGGATCGAAGATGAGCAGTTCTTC
CASSFGGIEDEQFF
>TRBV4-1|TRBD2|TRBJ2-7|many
TGCGCCAGCAGCCAAGTTGGGACTAGCTGGTTACGGTACGAGCAGTACTTC
CASSQVGTSWLRYEQYF
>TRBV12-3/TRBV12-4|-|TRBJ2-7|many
TGTGCCAGCAGTCGAAGGAGGGTGGCGGGCGAGCAGTACTTC
CASSRRRVAGEQYF
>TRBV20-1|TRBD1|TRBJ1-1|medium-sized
TGCAGTGCTAGAGGACAGGGGGACACTGAAGCTTTCTTT
CSARGQGDTEAFF
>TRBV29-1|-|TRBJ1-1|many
TGCAGCGTTGTGAGGCAGGGGTCCACTGAAGCTTTCTTT
CSVVRQGSTEAFF
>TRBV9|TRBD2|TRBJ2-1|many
TGTGCCAGCAGCGTAGGGGGACTAGCGGGGAGCGGTGAGCAGTTCTTC
CASSVGGLAGSGEQFF
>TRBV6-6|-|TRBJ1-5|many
TGTGCCAGCAGCCGGACCGACGGAGACAATCAGCCCCAGCATTTT
CASSRTDGDNQPQHF
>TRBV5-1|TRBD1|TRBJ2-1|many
TGCGCCAGCAGCTTGGCCCGGGACAGGGTCCACAATGAGCAGTTCTTC
CASSLARDRVHNEQFF
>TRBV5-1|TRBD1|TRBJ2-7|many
TGCGCCAGCAGCATCGACAGGGGGCAGGCCTACGAGCAGTACTTC
CASSIDRGQAYEQYF
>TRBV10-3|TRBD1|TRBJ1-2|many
TGTGCCATCAGTGAGGGGGACAGCTCCTATGGCTACACCTTC
CAISEGDSSYGYTF
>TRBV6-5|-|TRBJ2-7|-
TGTGCCAGCAGTTACTCTCGCGAGCAGTACTTC
CASSYSREQYF
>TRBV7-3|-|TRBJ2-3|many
TGTGCCAGCAGCTTGGAGGGCACAGATACGCAGTATTTT
CASSLEGTDTQYF
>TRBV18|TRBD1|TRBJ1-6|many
TGTGCCAGCTCCCCCCGACAGGGGGCCTATAATTCACCCCTCCACTTT
CASSPRQGAYNSPLHF
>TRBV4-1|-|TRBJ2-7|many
TGCGCCAGCAGCCTCCAGGGGGGGCGGGGACTATACGAGCAGTACTTC
CASSLQGGRGLYEQYF
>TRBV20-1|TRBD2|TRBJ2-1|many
TGCAGTGCTAGAGCCAGCGGGAGGGCAGAAGGGCAGTTCTTC
CSARASGRAEGQFF
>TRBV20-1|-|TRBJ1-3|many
TGCAGTGCCCCCAGTGGGACACCCTTTGGAAACACCATATATTTT
CSAPSGTPFGNTIYF
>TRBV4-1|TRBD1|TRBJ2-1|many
TGCGCCAGCAGCCAGCCACCTACAGGGGGCGGGCAGTTCTTC
CASSQPPTGGGQFF
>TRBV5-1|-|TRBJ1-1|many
TGCGCCAGCAGCACGGACGGACTGAACACTGAAGCTTTCTTT
CASSTDGLNTEAFF
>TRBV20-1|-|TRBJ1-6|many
TGCAGTGCTAGCCCGGGGCCTACTCGGGATTTTTTCTCCTATAATTCACCCCTCCACTTT
CSASPGPTRDFFSYNSPLHF
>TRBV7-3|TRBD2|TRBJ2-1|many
TGTGCCAGCAGCACCGATCAACGGACTAGCGGTTACAATGAGCAGTTCTTC
CASSTDQRTSGYNEQFF
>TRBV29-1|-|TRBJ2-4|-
TGCAGCGGGCGAGTAACCAAAAACATTCAGTACTTC
CSGRVTKNIQYF
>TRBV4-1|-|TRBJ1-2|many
TGCGCCAGCAGCCAAGAACAGGTGATCCTCTATGGCTACACCTTC
CASSQEQVILYGYTF
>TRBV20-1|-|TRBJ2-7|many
TGCAGTGCTAGTGGGGCCGGGGGGCTCTCCTACGAGCAGTACTTC
CSASGAGGLSYEQYF
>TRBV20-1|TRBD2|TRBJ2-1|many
TGCAGTGCTCAAGGGGTTCTAGCGGGGTGGAATGAGCAGTTCTTC
CSAQGVLAGWNEQFF
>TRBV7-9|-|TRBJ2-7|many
TGTGCCAGCAGTTCAAGTAGGACCTACGAGCAGTACTTC
CASSSSRTYEQYF
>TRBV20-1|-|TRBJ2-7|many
TGCAGTGCTAGGTCCGGGCCCGCCGGCTACGAGCAGTACTTC
CSARSGPAGYEQYF
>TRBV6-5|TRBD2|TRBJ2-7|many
TGTGCCAGCAGCCAGCGGGGGGGGTCCAGGGGGTTCTACGAGCAGTACTTC
CASSQRGGSRGFYEQYF
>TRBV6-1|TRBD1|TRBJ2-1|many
TGTGCCAGCAGTGTCGAACCGTCGGGACAGGGGGCAAATGAGCAGTTCTTC
CASSVEPSGQGANEQFF
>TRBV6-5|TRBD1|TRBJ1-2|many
TGTGCCAGCAGTAAAGGACAGGGGGCTCGATATGGCTACACCTTC
CASSKGQGARYGYTF
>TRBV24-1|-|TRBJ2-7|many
TGTGCCACCAGTGCTTGGGGAGAAGGCGAGCAGTACTTC
CATSAWGEGEQYF
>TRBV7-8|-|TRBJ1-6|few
TGTGCCAGCAGCCCGTACAGGGTTTCCTATAATTCACCCCTCCACTTT
CASSPYRVSYNSPLHF
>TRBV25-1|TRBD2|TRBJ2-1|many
TGTGCCAGCAGCGGTAGCGGGGTCAATGAGCAGTTCTTC
CASSGSGVNEQFF
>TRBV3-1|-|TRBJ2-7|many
TGTGCCAGCAGCCAAGGCCACGAGCAGTACTTC
CASSQGHEQYF
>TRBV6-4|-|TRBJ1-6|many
TGTGCCAGCAAACCGGACGGCTCCTATAATTCACCCCTCCACTTT
CASKPDGSYNSPLHF
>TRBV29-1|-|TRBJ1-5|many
TGCAGCGTTATTGGACAGAGCAATCAGCCCCAGCATTTT
CSVIGQSNQPQHF
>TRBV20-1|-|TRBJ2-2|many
TGCAGTGCAGAGGACGGGAACACCGGGGAGCTGTTTTTT
CSAEDGNTGELFF
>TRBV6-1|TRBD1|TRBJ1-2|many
TGTGCCAGCAGTGATACGGCAGGGGGCGCGTACTATGGCTACACCTTC
CASSDTAGGAYYGYTF
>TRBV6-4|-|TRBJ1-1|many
TGTGCCAGCAGGAGGGACTGGAATAGCGCTGAAGCTTTCTTT
CASRRDWNSAEAFF
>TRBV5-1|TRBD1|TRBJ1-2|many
TGCGCCAGCAGCTTCACAGAAGACAGGGGGCTTAGCTACACCTTC
CASSFTEDRGLSYTF
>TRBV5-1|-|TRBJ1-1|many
TGCGCCAGCAGCTCATACAGGGAAGAAGCTTTCTTT
CASSSYREEAFF
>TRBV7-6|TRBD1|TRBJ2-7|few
TGTGCCAGCAGCTTAGGAGGGGGGACAGGGACCTACGAGCAGTACTTC
CASSLGGGTGTYEQYF
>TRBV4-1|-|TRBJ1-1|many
TGCGCCAGCAGCCAAGACTTCGCGGGGGGCCTTAACACTGAAGCTTTCTTT
CASSQDFAGGLNTEAFF
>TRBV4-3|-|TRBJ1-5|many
TGCGCCAGCAGTTCGAACCTCAATCAGCCCCAGCATTTT
CASSSNLNQPQHF
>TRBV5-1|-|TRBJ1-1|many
TGCGCCAGCTCTTGGGCGGTGAACACTGAAGCTTTCTTT
CASSWAVNTEAFF
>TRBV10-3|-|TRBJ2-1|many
TGTGCCATCAGTGAGCCGAGACAGGCCCCCAATGAGCAGTTCTTC
CAISEPRQAPNEQFF
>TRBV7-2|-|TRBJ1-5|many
TGTGCCAGCAGCTTAGCCGCAGGGCAACAGCCCCAGCATTTT
CASSLAAGQQPQHF
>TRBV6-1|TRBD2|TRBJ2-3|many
TGTGCCAGCAGTGCCAGCGGGAAGGCAGATACGCAGTATTTT
CASSASGKADTQYF
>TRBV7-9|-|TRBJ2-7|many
TGTGCCAGCAGCTTAGGCAGCCTGTCCTCCTACGAGCAGTACTTC
CASSLGSLSSYEQYF
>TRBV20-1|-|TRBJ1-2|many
TGCAGTGCTAGTCTTCCCTTAACTAACTATGGCTACACCTTC
CSASLPLTNYGYTF
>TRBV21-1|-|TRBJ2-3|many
TGTGCCAGCAGCAAAGGAGGGGACAGGGGTAAGGATACGCAGTATTTT
CASSKGGDRGKDTQYF
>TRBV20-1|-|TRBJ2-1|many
TGCAGTGCTAGAGATCTGCTAAGTTACAATGAGCAGTTCTTC
CSARDLLSYNEQFF
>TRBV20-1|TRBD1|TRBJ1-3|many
TGCAGTGCTAGAGGGACAGGATCCGGAAACACCATATATTTT
CSARGTGSGNTIYF
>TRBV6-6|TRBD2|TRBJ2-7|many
TGTGCCAGCAGCCCCGGGACTAGCGTCGAGCAGTACTTC
CASSPGTSVEQYF
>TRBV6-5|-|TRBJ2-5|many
TGTGCCAGCAGCAAAGAAAGAGAGACCCAGTACTTC
CASSKERETQYF
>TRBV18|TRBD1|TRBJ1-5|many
TGTGCCAGCTCACGGCAGGGGGCCGATCAGCCCCAGCATTTT
CASSRQGADQPQHF
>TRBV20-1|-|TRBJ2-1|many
TGCAGTGCTATCGGGACCTCCTACAATGAGCAGTTCTTC
CSAIGTSYNEQFF